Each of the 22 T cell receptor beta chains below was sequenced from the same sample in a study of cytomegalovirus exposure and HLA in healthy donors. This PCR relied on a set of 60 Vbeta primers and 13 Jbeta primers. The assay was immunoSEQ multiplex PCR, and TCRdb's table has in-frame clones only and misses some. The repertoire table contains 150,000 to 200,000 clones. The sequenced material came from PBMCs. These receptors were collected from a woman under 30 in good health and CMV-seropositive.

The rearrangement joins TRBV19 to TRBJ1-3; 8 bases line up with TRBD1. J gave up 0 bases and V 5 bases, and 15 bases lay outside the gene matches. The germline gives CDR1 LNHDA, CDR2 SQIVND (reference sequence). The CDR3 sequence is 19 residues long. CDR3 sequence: CASSSWTGNRGFSGNTIYF. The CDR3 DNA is TGTGCCAGTAGTTCCTGGACAGGGAATCGCGGTTTCTCTGGAAACACCATATATTTT.

The CDR3 spells CASSLDRDQPQHF. DNA for the CDR3: TGCGCCAGCAGCTTGGACCGGGATCAGCCCCAGCATTTT. The chain employs TRBV5-1 and TRBJ1-5, with no clear D. This CDR3 contains 13 residues. The germline V gene has CDR1 SGHRS and CDR2 YFSETQ. V lost 0 bases and J lost 5, with 6 bases in between.

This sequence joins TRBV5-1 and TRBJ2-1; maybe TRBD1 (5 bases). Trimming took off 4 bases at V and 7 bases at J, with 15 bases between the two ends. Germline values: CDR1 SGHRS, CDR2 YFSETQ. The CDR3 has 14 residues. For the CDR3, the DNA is TGCGCCAGCAGCACCCAAGGGGTGACAAATGAGCAGTTCTTC. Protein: CASSTQGVTNEQFF.

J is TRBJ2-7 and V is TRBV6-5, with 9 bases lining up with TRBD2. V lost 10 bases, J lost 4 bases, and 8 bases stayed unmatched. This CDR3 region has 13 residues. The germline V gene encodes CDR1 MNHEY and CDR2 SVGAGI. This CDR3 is CATSLAGVYEQYF. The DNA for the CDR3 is TGTGCCACCTCTTTAGCGGGAGTTTACGAGCAGTACTTC.

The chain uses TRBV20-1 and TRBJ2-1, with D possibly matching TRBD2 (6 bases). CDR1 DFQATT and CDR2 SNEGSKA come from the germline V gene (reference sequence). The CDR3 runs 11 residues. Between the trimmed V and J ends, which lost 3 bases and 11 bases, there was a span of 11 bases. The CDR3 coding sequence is TGCAGTGCTAGGCCCGGGACTCAGCAGTTCTTC. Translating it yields CSARPGTQQFF.

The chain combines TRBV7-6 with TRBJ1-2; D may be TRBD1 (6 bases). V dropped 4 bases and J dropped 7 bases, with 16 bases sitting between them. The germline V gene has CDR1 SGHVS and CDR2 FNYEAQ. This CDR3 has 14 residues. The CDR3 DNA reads TGTGCCAGCAGCTCATCAGGGGCTAGGGGTGGCTACACCTTC. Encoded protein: CASSSSGARGGYTF.

CDR3 DNA: TGTGCCAGCAGTGAAAGACTTAGGGGGCGGAGCACAGATACGCAGTATTTT. This sequence encodes CASSERLRGRSTDTQYF. The chain has TRBV9 and TRBJ2-3, with 7 bases that match TRBD1. Per the germline V gene, CDR1 is SGDLS and CDR2 is YYNGEE. After removal of 5 bases from V and 0 bases from J, the junction contained 12 bases not matched to a gene. This CDR3 spans 17 amino acids.

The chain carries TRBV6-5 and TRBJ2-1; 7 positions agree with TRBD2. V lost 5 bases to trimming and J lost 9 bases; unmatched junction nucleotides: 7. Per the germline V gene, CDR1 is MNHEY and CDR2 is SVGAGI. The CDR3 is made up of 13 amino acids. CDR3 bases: TGTGCCAGCAGTAGTTGGGAGGGCGGTGAGCAGTTCTTC. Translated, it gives CASSSWEGGEQFF.

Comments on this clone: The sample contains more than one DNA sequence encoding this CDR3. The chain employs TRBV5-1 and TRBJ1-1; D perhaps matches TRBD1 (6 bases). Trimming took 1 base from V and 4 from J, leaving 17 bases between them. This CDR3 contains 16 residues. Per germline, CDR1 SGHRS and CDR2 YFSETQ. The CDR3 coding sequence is TGCGCCAGCAGCTTGAGGGGGGGAATCTTGGGCACTGAAGCTTTCTTT. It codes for CASSLRGGILGTEAFF.

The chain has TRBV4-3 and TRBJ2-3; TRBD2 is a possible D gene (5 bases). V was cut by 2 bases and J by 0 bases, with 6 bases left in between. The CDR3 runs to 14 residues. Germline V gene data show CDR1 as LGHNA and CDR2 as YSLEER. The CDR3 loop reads CASSQPGSTDTQYF. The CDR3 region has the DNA TGCGCCAGCAGCCAACCGGGGAGCACAGATACGCAGTATTTT.

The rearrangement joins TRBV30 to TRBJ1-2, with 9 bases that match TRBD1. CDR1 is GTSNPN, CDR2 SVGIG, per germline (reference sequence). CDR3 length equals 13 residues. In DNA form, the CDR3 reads TGTGCTCTGCGGGGGACAGGGTCTTCCGGCTACACCTTC. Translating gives CALRGTGSSGYTF.

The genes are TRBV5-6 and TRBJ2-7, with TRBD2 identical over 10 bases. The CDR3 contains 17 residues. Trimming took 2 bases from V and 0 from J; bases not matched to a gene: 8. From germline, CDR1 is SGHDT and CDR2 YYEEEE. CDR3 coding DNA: TGTGCCAGCAGCTTCCTAGCGGGGGCTTTAAGCTCCTACGAGCAGTACTTC. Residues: CASSFLAGALSSYEQYF.

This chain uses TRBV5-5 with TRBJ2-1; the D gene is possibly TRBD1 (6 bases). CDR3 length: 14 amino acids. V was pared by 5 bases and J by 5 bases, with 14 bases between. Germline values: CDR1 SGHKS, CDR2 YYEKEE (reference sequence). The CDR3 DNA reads TGTGCCAGCAGTTTCCCGGACAGAGACAATGAGCAGTTCTTC. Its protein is CASSFPDRDNEQFF.

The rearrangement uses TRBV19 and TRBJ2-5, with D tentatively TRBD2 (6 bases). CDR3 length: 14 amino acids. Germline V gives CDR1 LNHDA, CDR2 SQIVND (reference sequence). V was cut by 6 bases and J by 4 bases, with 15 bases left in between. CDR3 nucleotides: TGTGCCAGTAGCGGGACTTCTGGAGGAGAGACCCAGTACTTC. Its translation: CASSGTSGGETQYF.

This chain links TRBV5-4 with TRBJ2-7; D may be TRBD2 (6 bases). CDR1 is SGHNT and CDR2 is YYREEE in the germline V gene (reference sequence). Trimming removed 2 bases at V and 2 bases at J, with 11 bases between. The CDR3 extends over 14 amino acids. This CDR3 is CASSFGGIPYEQYF. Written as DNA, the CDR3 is TGTGCCAGCAGCTTCGGGGGAATTCCCTACGAGCAGTACTTC. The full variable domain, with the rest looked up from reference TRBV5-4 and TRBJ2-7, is ETGVTQSPTHLIKTRGQQVTLRCSSQSGHNTVSWYQQALGQGPQFIFQYYREEENGRGNFPPRFSGLQFPNYSSELNVNALELDDSALYLCASSFGGIPYEQYFGPGTRLTVT.

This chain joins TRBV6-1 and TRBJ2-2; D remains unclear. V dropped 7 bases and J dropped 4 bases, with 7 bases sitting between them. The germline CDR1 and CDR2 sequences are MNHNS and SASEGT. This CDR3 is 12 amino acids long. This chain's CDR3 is CASTEPTGELFF. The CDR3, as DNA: TGTGCCAGCACGGAGCCCACCGGGGAGCTGTTTTTT.

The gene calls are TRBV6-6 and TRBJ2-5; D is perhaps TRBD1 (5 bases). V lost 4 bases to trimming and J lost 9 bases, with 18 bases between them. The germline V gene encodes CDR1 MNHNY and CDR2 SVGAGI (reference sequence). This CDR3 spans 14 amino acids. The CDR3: CASSWMASEGAQYF. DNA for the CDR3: TGTGCCAGCAGTTGGATGGCTTCAGAAGGGGCCCAGTACTTC.

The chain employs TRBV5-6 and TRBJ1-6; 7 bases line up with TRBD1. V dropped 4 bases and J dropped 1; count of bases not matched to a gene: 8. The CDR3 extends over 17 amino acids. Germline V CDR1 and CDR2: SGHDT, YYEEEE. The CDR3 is CASSLSSRGSYNSPLHF. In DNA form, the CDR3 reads TGTGCCAGCAGCCTTTCAAGCAGGGGGTCCTATAATTCACCCCTCCACTTT.

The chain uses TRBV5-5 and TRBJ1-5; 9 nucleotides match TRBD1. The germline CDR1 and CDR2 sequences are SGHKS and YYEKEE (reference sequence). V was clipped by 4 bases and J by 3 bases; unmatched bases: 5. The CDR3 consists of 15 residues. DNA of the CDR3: TGTGCCAGCAGCCCCGGGACAGGGATCAATCAGCCCCAGCATTTT. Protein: CASSPGTGINQPQHF. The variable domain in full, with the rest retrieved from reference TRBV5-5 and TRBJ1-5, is DAGVTQSPTHLIKTRGQQVTLRCSPISGHKSVSWYQQVLGQGPQFIFQYYEKEERGRGNFPDRFSARQFPNYSSELNVNALLLGDSALYLCASSPGTGINQPQHFGDGTRLSIL.

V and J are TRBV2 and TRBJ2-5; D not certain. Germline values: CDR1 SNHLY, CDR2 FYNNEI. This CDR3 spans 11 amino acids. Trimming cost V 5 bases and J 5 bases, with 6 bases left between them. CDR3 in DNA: TGTGCCAGCAGTTACATGGAGACCCAGTACTTC. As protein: CASSYMETQYF.

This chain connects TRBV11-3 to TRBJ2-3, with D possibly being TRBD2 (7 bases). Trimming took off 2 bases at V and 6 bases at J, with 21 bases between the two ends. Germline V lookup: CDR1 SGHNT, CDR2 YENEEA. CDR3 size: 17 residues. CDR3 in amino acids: CASSLSGRGGRADTQYF. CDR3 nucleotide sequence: TGTGCCAGCAGCTTATCGGGTCGCGGGGGCCGCGCCGATACGCAGTATTTT.

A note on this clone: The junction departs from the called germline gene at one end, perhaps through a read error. In DNA form, the CDR3 reads TGTGCTAGCAGCATAGGGACTAGCGGAGGGGATACGCAGTATTTT. It is translated as CASSIGTSGGDTQYF. The J gene is TRBJ2-3, the V gene TRBV7-7, with TRBD2 matching 11 bases. This CDR3 contains 15 residues. CDR1 is SSHAT and CDR2 is FNYEAQ in the germline V gene (reference sequence). The whole variable domain, remainder taken from reference TRBV7-7 and TRBJ2-3, is GAGVSQSPRYKVTKRGQDVTLRCDPISSHATLYWYQQALGQGPEFLTYFNYEAQPDKSGLPSDRFSAERPEGSISTLTIQRTEQRDSAMYRCASSIGTSGGDTQYFGPGTRLTVL.